The entry below gives a single T cell receptor (beta chain) sequence along with its context. This entry comes from a study of blood T cell repertoires in COVID-19. CDR3 size: 15 residues. Trimming took 2 bases from V and 2 from J, leaving 13 bases between them. Per the germline V gene, CDR1 is WNHNN and CDR2 is SYGVQD (reference sequence). Some clones are missing from TCRdb's copy, which holds only in-frame ones; the method was immunoSEQ multiplex PCR. Among roughly 80,000 clones listed, roughly four fifths were seen once. V is TRBV10-1 and J is TRBJ2-7, with TRBD1 as a possible D gene (6 bases). Sequencing was done on a sample of peripheral blood. This sequence originates from a human donor in a cohort sampled during active COVID-19. The CDR3 spells CASSEHGQSPYEQYF. Here the CDR3 DNA reads TGCGCCAGCAGTGAGCATGGACAGTCTCCCTACGAGCAGTACTTC.